One sample yielded the 4 T cell receptor beta chains listed below, sequenced in a study of molecular identifiers for immune sequencing clone quantification. TCRdb passed the PCR reads through MiXCR, listing each CDR3 protein once. This sample carries around 470,000 distinct CDR3 sequences, about 25% of them seen once, and the ten largest clones take under 0.85%. Sequencing input: naive CD8+ T cells from blood, with Jurkat cell RNA spiked in. This sample's subset: FACS-sorted CD8+CD4-CCR7+CD45RA+ naive T cells. The receptors derive from a human donor in good health. Some libraries in this study had Jurkat cell RNA spiked in.

The chain employs TRBV27 and TRBJ2-7; 7 bases fit TRBD2. With 4 bases clipped from V and 0 bases from J, the junction kept 3 bases outside the gene matches. The CDR3 is made up of 14 amino acids. CDR1 and CDR2 (germline): MNHEY, SMNVEV (reference sequence). CDR3: CASSYRTSSYEQYF. In DNA form, the CDR3 reads TGTGCCAGCAGTTATAGGACTAGCTCCTACGAGCAGTACTTC.

In its sample, this clonotype was seen a few times. Given a much more abundant clone one base away, this may be a read error. The gene calls are TRBV29-1 and TRBJ1-1; D uncertain. CDR1 is SQVTM and CDR2 is ANQGSEA in the germline V gene. The CDR3 is 11 residues long. The CDR3 region has the DNA TGCGGCGTCCATAAGGCTTTGGAAGCTTTCTTT. Protein sequence: CGVHKALEAFF.

This clonotype was seen at least ten times. The rearrangement joins TRBV7-9 to TRBJ1-1, with a weak D call TRBD1 (5 bases). V lost 4 bases and J 6 bases, leaving 18 bases between the germline ends. Germline values: CDR1 SEHNR, CDR2 FQNEAQ (reference sequence). The CDR3 is 15 residues long. CDR3 coding DNA: TGTGCCAGCAGCTCGTACGGGACTACCGCACCTGAAGCTTTCTTT. It encodes CASSSYGTTAPEAFF.

About this clonotype itself: A clone one base away is much larger, so this may be a read error. V gene TRBV7-9 combines with J gene TRBJ2-3, with a possible D match to TRBD1 (6 bases). Germline loops: CDR1 SEHNR, CDR2 FQNEAQ (reference sequence). The CDR3 covers 18 residues. CDR3 loop: CTSSLPPSGHSSTDTQYF. The CDR3 DNA reads TGTACCAGCAGCTTGCCCCCGTCGGGACACTCATCCACAGATACGCAGTATTTT.